One and the same sample provided the 20 T cell receptor beta chains below, sequenced in a study of vaccination effects on CD4 cells after COVID-19. The ViraFEST assay expanded antigen-specific CD4+ T cells with viral peptide pools before sequencing. Subsequent to a culture period of roughly 11 days, CD4+ T cells were isolated. Neither prior SARS-CoV-2 infection nor positive nucleocapsid antibodies were present in the vaccine recipients. These receptors are not linked to any known antigen. Assay used: immunoSEQ multiplex PCR; TCRdb lists only in-frame clones, some missing. The data contain roughly 24,000 clones, around 72% of them seen just once; the ten biggest clones take up under 5.5%. Sequenced material: CD4+ T cells from PBMCs cultured with SARS-CoV-2 spike peptides, taken before COVID-19 vaccination. These receptor sequences come from a human donor who received a COVID-19 vaccine.

The chain carries TRBV5-4 and TRBJ1-2; D unresolved. V lost 0 bases and J lost 7, with 10 bases in between. This CDR3 comprises 13 residues. Germline values: CDR1 SGHNT, CDR2 YYREEE (reference sequence). The CDR3 protein is CASSLEGLSGYTF. The CDR3 DNA reads TGTGCCAGCAGCTTGGAAGGACTGAGTGGCTACACCTTC.

The chain combines TRBV6-5 with TRBJ2-1; 7 nucleotides line up with TRBD1. Unmatched junction bases numbered 7, after V lost 6 bases and J lost 2 bases. This CDR3 has 15 residues. CDR1 is MNHEY and CDR2 is SVGAGI in the germline V gene. Here the CDR3 reads CASRRGQGPYNEQFF. CDR3 nucleotides: TGTGCCAGCAGGAGGGGGCAGGGACCCTACAATGAGCAGTTCTTC.

This clone has a single count. The chain joins TRBV23-1 to TRBJ2-7, with 7 bases that match TRBD2. TRBV23-1 qualifies as an ORF whose function is uncertain. V lost 3 bases to trimming and J lost 2 bases; unmatched junction nucleotides: 16. The CDR3 has 18 residues. The CDR3 nucleotides are TGCGCCAGCAGTCAGCGCCATGGGGGGGGTAAGCGGACCTACGAGCAGTACTTC. Its translation: CASSQRHGGGKRTYEQYF.

The chain carries TRBV19 and TRBJ1-5, with a weak D call TRBD1 (5 bases). The CDR3 is 15 amino acids. V was clipped by 6 bases and J by 8 bases, with 20 bases between them. Germline V gene data show CDR1 as LNHDA and CDR2 as SQIVND (reference sequence). CDR3 sequence reads: CASSFGTAGGKPQHF. The CDR3 DNA follows: TGTGCCAGTAGCTTCGGGACGGCTGGCGGAAAGCCCCAGCATTTT.

The chain recombines TRBV5-1 with TRBJ2-1, with TRBD2 identical over 13 bases. The CDR3 sequence is 16 residues long. The germline gives CDR1 SGHRS, CDR2 YFSETQ. J lost 6 bases, V lost 6 bases, and 9 bases had no gene match. The CDR3: CASTDPLAGGLNEQFF. The CDR3 DNA sequence: TGCGCCAGCACCGACCCACTAGCGGGAGGGCTCAATGAGCAGTTCTTC.

The rearrangement uses TRBV3-1 (or the pseudogene TRBV3-2) and TRBJ1-1; D perhaps matches TRBD1 (6 bases). This CDR3 has 14 amino acids. Germline V gene lookup returns CDR1 LGHDT and CDR2 YNNKEL (reference sequence). Trimming stripped 4 bases from V and 7 bases from J, with 16 bases between. The CDR3 bases are TGTGCCAGCAGCCCCGTCGGGGGCTGGGGTGAAGCTTTCTTT. Residues: CASSPVGGWGEAFF.

This chain uses TRBV6-1 with TRBJ1-6; 8 bases line up with TRBD1. From germline, CDR1 is MNHNS and CDR2 SASEGT. With 0 bases clipped from V and 6 bases from J, the junction kept 1 base outside the gene matches. The CDR3 is 15 residues long. The CDR3 sequence: CASSEAGQGNSPLHF. The CDR3 DNA sequence: TGTGCCAGCAGTGAAGCCGGACAGGGTAATTCACCCCTCCACTTT.

The chain combines TRBV6-6 with TRBJ1-3; 8 bases are shared with TRBD1. Germline V gene lookup returns CDR1 MNHNY and CDR2 SVGAGI (reference sequence). With 6 bases clipped from V and 2 bases from J, the junction kept 9 bases outside the gene matches. This CDR3 region has 16 residues. The DNA of the CDR3 is TGTGCCAGCAGCAGACCCTTACAGGGGGCTGGAAACACCATATATTTT. Its protein is CASSRPLQGAGNTIYF.

The chain couples TRBV11-2 to TRBJ1-2; TRBD1 is a possible D gene (6 bases). Germline-derived CDR1 and CDR2 are SGHAT and FQNNGV. V lost 4 bases and J lost 6, with 18 bases in between. The CDR3 extends over 15 amino acids. The CDR3, as DNA: TGTGCCAGCAGCTCACTGTCTTCAACAGGGAATGGCTACACCTTC. This codes for CASSSLSSTGNGYTF.

As regards this clone: One junction end does not reproduce the germline sequence, and a read error may be involved. This chain connects TRBV2 to TRBJ2-6; 8 positions match TRBD1. The CDR3 spans 17 residues. The germline V gene encodes CDR1 SNHLY and CDR2 FYNNEI. The CDR3 DNA reads TGTGCCAGCAGCGAAGACAGGGGAGTCTCTGGGGCCAACGTCCTGACTTTC. This codes for CASSEDRGVSGANVLTF.

V is TRBV2 and J is TRBJ1-2, with TRBD1 as a possible D gene (5 bases). Germline CDR1 and CDR2: SNHLY and FYNNEI. The CDR3 contains 13 residues. V gave up 6 bases and J gave up 8 bases, with 16 bases separating them. This CDR3 is CASRGDSLWGYTF. Here the CDR3 DNA reads TGTGCCAGCAGGGGAGACAGCCTCTGGGGCTACACCTTC.

As for this clone: Compared with germline, one end of the junction differs, possibly owing to a read error. V is TRBV4-1 and J is TRBJ2-7; a weak D match, TRBD2 (7 bases). The CDR3 totals 16 residues. Germline values: CDR1 MGHRA, CDR2 YSYEKL. Here the CDR3 DNA reads TGCGCCAGCAGCCAAGATATCCCCCCAGGGGCAGCGGGGCCCAACTTC. It is translated as CASSQDIPPGAAGPNF.

This chain links TRBV5-1 with TRBJ2-3; D is unclear. Germline V CDR1 and CDR2: SGHRS, YFSETQ. The CDR3 contains 13 residues. V lost 2 bases and J 4 bases, leaving 8 bases between the germline ends. For the CDR3, the DNA is TGCGCCAGCAGCTTATATCGGGCAGATACGCAGTATTTT. Protein sequence: CASSLYRADTQYF.

This chain joins TRBV3-1 (or the pseudogene TRBV3-2) and TRBJ2-5; TRBD2 matches at 14 bases. CDR1 and CDR2 (germline): LGHDT, YNNKEL (reference sequence). Unmatched junction bases numbered 5, after V lost 4 bases and J lost 4 bases. There are 16 residues in the CDR3. The CDR3 region has the DNA TGTGCCAGCAGCCTGGGACTAGCGGGGGAAGGAGAGACCCAGTACTTC. Protein: CASSLGLAGEGETQYF.

The J gene is TRBJ2-3, the V gene TRBV5-1; TRBD1 is a possible D gene (6 bases). This CDR3 is built from 18 residues. Germline-derived CDR1 and CDR2 are SGHRS and YFSETQ. With 0 bases removed from V and 0 bases from J, the gap between germline ends came to 17 bases. CDR3 region: CASSLVTGMGFSTDTQYF. For the CDR3, the DNA is TGCGCCAGCAGCTTGGTTACAGGGATGGGATTTAGCACAGATACGCAGTATTTT.

This clone was recorded only once. The chain uses TRBV7-9 and TRBJ1-3; 11 nucleotides line up with TRBD1. Unmatched junction bases numbered 12, after V lost 5 bases and J lost 0 bases. Germline CDR1 and CDR2: SEHNR and FQNEAQ (reference sequence). CDR3 length equals 19 residues. The CDR3, as DNA: TGTGCCAGCAGCGCCCCGGGACAGGGGGGAACCAACTCTGGAAACACCATATATTTT. This encodes CASSAPGQGGTNSGNTIYF.

This sequence joins TRBV2 and TRBJ1-5, with D unresolved. Germline V gives CDR1 SNHLY, CDR2 FYNNEI. CDR3 size: 14 residues. The V and J ends lost 4 bases and 0 bases respectively, with 7 bases between them. CDR3 DNA sequence: TGTGCCAGCAGTGTCTTACATAGCAATCAGCCCCAGCATTTT. Residues: CASSVLHSNQPQHF.

The V and J genes are TRBV5-4 and TRBJ2-2, with D unresolved. The V gene lost 0 bases and the J gene lost 3 bases, with 0 bases spanning the gap. In germline, CDR1 is SGHNT, CDR2 YYREEE (reference sequence). This CDR3 is 12 amino acids long. The CDR3 region has the DNA TGTGCCAGCAGCTTGGACACCGGGGAGCTGTTTTTT. It translates to CASSLDTGELFF.

The chain uses TRBV27 and TRBJ2-3; no firm D call. Between the trimmed V and J ends, which lost 6 bases and 6 bases, there was a span of 16 bases. CDR3 length: 14 amino acids. The germline V gene encodes CDR1 MNHEY and CDR2 SMNVEV (reference sequence). The CDR3 DNA sequence: TGTGCCAGCAGCAGACGGAAAAGCAAGGATACGCAGTATTTT. As protein: CASSRRKSKDTQYF.

The chain couples TRBV4-1 to TRBJ2-6; a possible D gene is TRBD1 (5 bases). The CDR3 is 17 residues long. CDR1 MGHRA and CDR2 YSYEKL come from the germline V gene. V lost 2 bases, J lost 2 bases, and 13 bases lay in between. CDR3 bases: TGCGCCAGCAGCCAAAGAGACAGATACCCTGGGGCCAACGTCCTGACTTTC. It encodes CASSQRDRYPGANVLTF.